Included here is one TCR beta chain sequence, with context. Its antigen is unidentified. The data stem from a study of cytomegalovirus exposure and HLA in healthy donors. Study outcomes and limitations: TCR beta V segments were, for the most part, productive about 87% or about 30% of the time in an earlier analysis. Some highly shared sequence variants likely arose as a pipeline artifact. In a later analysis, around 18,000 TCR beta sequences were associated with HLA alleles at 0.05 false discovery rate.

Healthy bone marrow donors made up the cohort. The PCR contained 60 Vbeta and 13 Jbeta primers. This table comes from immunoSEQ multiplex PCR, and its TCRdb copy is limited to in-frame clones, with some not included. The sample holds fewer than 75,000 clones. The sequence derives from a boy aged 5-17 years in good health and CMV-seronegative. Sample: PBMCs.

The DNA of the CDR3 is TGCAGCTTATACCGGGACAGCTCCTACAATGAGCAGTTCTTC. Its protein product is CSLYRDSSYNEQFF. The rearrangement joins TRBV29-1 to TRBJ2-1; TRBD1 matches at 7 bases. V lost 8 bases to trimming and J lost 0 bases; unmatched junction nucleotides: 7. The CDR3 has 14 residues. Germline CDR1 is SQVTM and CDR2 is ANQGSEA.